Listed below are T cell receptor beta chains from one sample, sequenced in a study of T cell responses to AZD1222 COVID-19 vaccine. Assay: immunoSEQ multiplex PCR; the TCRdb copy retains only in-frame clones and omits some. Among about 150,000 clones listed, roughly 90% were seen once. Sequencing used peripheral blood, obtained 28 days after the second AZD1222 dose. Receptors were obtained from an adult who received the AZD1222 COVID-19 vaccine. The CDR3 runs from the conserved cysteine through the conserved F or W.

CDR3 length,V gene,CDR3 protein
18,TRBV7-9,CASSLGRWGGAGMETQYF
12,TRBV4-1,CASSQTGQPQHF
16,TRBV7-3,CASSHPPDRGRHGYTF
13,TRBV18,CASSSQGGNTIYF
17,TRBV4-1,CASSSKILRDRDTEAFF
15,TRBV4-2,CASSQVGQTNEKLFF
16,TRBV18,CASSPQVTKPTGELFF
15,TRBV27,CASSDGDSGANVLTF
16,TRBV29-1,CSVETSGSNNGETQYF
15,TRBV9,CASSDLRGGQETQYF
15,TRBV6-5,CASSPWGEGTDTQYF
13,TRBV3-1/TRBV3-2,CASSPLGSYGYTF
15,TRBV6-5,CASRGQGPSSYEQYF
14,TRBV7-2,CASSLAAGQETQYF
16,TRBV11-3,CASSLGAGARQETQYF
12,TRBV29-1,CSVEAVNTEAFF
15,TRBV5-1,CASSLVQGNAYEQYF
14,TRBV7-3,CASSYGGGNTEAFF
10,TRBV12-3/TRBV12-4,CASSLSGYTF
15,TRBV18,CASSPVQGQGHEQFF
15,TRBV11-2,CASSLAPSGFYEQYF
16,TRBV5-5,CASSVSSGRTGNEQFF
14,TRBV5-1,CASSLSQGSYEQYF
13,TRBV7-2,CASSLQEASPLHF
14,TRBV11-3,CASSSRTAYNEQFF
16,TRBV7-3,CASSTGTSGITDTQYF
13,TRBV19,CASSTGGTGELFF
12,TRBV27,CATRTGTQPQHF
13,TRBV7-3,CASSSRTSSPLHF
13,TRBV12-3/TRBV12-4,CASSLRGTGELFF
14,TRBV7-2,CASSLGQFNSPLHF
12,TRBV11-2,CASRRMAGELFF
18,TRBV10-3,CAISEQRPGQTRNTEAFF
15,TRBV13,CASSLYSASYSSRFF
14,TRBV6-5,CASRDGGGSYEQYF
15,TRBV27,CALSKRTGGTDTQYF
17,TRBV13,CASSPIKDRGLYNEQFF
17,TRBV4-3,CAPMCQGDMQATDTQYF
14,TRBV20-1,CSASIQGPDQPQHF
14,TRBV28,CASSLSGSSYEQYF
15,TRBV9,CASSKGGISTDTQYF